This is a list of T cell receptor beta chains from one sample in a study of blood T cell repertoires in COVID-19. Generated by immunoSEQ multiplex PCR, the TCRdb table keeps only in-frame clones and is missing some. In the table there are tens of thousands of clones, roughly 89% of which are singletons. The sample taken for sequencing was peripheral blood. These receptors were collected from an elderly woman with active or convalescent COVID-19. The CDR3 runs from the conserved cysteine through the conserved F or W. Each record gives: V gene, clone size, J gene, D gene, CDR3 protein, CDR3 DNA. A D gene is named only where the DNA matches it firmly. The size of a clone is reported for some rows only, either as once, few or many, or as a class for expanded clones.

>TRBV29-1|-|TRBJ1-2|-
CSVEGGAPSGYTF
TGCAGCGTTGAGGGCGGGGCGCCTAGTGGCTACACCTTC
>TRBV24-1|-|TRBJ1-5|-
CATSDSATAGQPQHF
TGTGCCACCAGTGATTCAGCCACAGCCGGTCAGCCCCAGCATTTT
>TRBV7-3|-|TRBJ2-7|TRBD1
CASSLTGQAGYEQYF
TGTGCCAGCAGCCTTACGGGACAGGCCGGATACGAGCAGTACTTC
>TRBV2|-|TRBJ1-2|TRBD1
CASRLAAGQDEGAYGYTF
TGTGCCAGCAGACTGGCGGCGGGACAGGACGAGGGGGCCTATGGCTACACCTTC
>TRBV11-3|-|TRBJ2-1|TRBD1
CASSSSGTGWDEQFF
TGTGCCAGCAGTTCGTCCGGGACAGGGTGGGATGAGCAGTTCTTC
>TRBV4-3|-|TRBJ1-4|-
CASSQDPQVNEKLFF
TGCGCCAGCAGCCAAGATCCCCAGGTTAATGAAAAACTGTTTTTT
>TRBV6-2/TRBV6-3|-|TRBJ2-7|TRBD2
CASSLAGAREQYF
TGTGCCAGCAGCCTAGCGGGAGCCAGGGAGCAGTACTTC
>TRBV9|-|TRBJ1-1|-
CASSPGMNTEAFF
TGTGCCAGCAGCCCAGGGATGAACACTGAAGCTTTCTTT
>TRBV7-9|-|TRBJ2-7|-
CASSLGGVYEQYF
TGTGCCAGCAGCTTAGGGGGGGTGTACGAGCAGTACTTC
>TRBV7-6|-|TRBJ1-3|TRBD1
CASSLMYYRGQRSGNTIYF
TGTGCCAGCAGCTTAATGTATTACAGGGGGCAGAGGTCTGGAAACACCATATATTTT
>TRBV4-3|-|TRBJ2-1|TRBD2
CASSSGSAGGRNEQFF
TGCGCCAGCAGCTCCGGCTCGGCGGGGGGCCGAAATGAGCAGTTCTTC
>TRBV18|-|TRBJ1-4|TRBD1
CASSPMTGANEKLFF
TGTGCCAGCTCACCAATGACAGGGGCTAATGAAAAACTGTTTTTT
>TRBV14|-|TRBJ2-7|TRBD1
CASSEGTASQQYF
TGTGCCAGCAGCGAGGGGACAGCTTCGCAGCAGTACTTC
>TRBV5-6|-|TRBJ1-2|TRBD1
CASSRRDRGQGYTF
TGTGCCAGCAGCCGCCGGGACAGGGGGCAGGGCTACACCTTC
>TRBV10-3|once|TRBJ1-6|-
CAIRPTGSSYNSPLHF
TGTGCCATCAGACCCACAGGGAGCTCCTATAATTCACCCCTCCACTTT
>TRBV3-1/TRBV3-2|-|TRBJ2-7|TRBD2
CASSQSSGRGTYEQYF
TGTGCCAGCAGCCAGAGTAGCGGGAGAGGGACCTACGAGCAGTACTTC
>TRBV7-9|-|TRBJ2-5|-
CASSLAIGGETQYF
TGTGCCAGCAGCTTAGCGATAGGGGGAGAGACCCAGTACTTC
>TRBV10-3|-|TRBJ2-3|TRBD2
CAISFGLAGGLKTLKSTDTQYF
TGTGCCATCAGCTTTGGACTAGCGGGAGGGTTGAAAACCCTAAAAAGCACAGATACGCAGTATTTT
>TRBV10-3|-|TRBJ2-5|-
CAISDGAETQYF
TGTGCCATCAGTGATGGGGCAGAGACCCAGTACTTC